The T cell receptor (beta chain) described here comes from a study of T cells in Graves' hyperthyroidism and ophthalmopathy. The TCR beta CDR3 regions underwent amplification using RNA transcripts as the source. When the TCR CDR3 underwent first-round RT-PCR, the HTBI primer set was used. TCRdb reanalysed the multiplex PCR reads using MiXCR and keeps one entry per CDR3 protein. Counted here are 600,000 to 750,000 distinct CDR3 sequences, 17% occurring once; the ten biggest clones make up about a sixth. Germline-derived CDR1 and CDR2 are SNHLY and FYNNEI. With 3 bases clipped from V and 7 bases from J, the junction kept 5 bases outside the gene matches. This CDR3 has 14 amino acids.

The chain carries TRBV2 and TRBJ1-5, with TRBD1 matching over 8 bases. Sequenced sample: blood. This TCR was recovered from a man between 50 and 59 years old with Graves' hyperthyroidism. The CDR3 DNA reads TGTGCCAGCAGTGATACGGACAGGGCCCAGCCCCAGCATTTT. This sequence encodes CASSDTDRAQPQHF.